Below, 19 T cell receptor beta chains from the same sample are listed, as sequenced in a study of metastatic and nonmetastatic thyroid tumors. Every patient was untreated before thyroid surgery. Via MiXCR, TCRdb re-called the PCR reads. The sample holds around 20,000 clones, about a quarter seen once. Sequenced: tumor tissue. These receptor sequences come from a female donor with papillary thyroid cancer or a benign thyroid nodule (not recorded which). Some clones in this sample may be carry-over from other donors' samples.

The gene calls are TRBV18 and TRBJ1-5, with D possibly matching TRBD1 (5 bases). Germline CDR1 is KGHSH and CDR2 is LQKENI. Trimming removed 8 bases from V and 7 bases from J, with 18 bases in between. The CDR3 length is 14 residues. Here the CDR3 DNA reads TGTGCCAGCGCAGAAGGGGTCACTAAGCAGCCCCAGCATTTT. Translation: CASAEGVTKQPQHF.

To note about this clone: This clone may be a read error of a much larger clone one base away. V and J are TRBV5-4 and TRBJ1-2; 7 bases line up with TRBD1. The CDR3 spans 13 residues. Germline V CDR1 and CDR2: SGHNT, YYREEE (reference sequence). DNA of the CDR3: TGTGCCAGCAGCTTGGACAGGGGCTATGGCTACGCCTTC. Protein product: CASSLDRGYGYAF.

V is TRBV5-5 and J is TRBJ1-5; D may be TRBD1 (5 bases). The CDR3 totals 14 residues. V lost 7 bases, J lost 3 bases, and 14 bases lay in between. The germline V gene encodes CDR1 SGHKS and CDR2 YYEKEE (reference sequence). CDR3 DNA: TGTGCCAGCGGGTACGGGGCCTACAATCAGCCCCAGCATTTT. Translating gives CASGYGAYNQPQHF.

The chain combines TRBV19 with TRBJ2-7; D gene uncertain. This CDR3 has 13 amino acids. Germline CDR1 is LNHDA and CDR2 is SQIVND (reference sequence). The V end lost 1 base, the J end lost 4 bases, and 8 bases lay between the germline ends. The CDR3 sequence: CASSIAQDYEQYF. The CDR3 coding sequence is TGTGCCAGTAGTATAGCCCAGGATTACGAGCAGTACTTC. Based on the CDR3 plus reference TRBV19 and TRBJ2-7, the full variable domain is DGGITQSPKYLFRKEGQNVTLSCEQNLNHDAMYWYRQDPGQGLRLIYYSQIVNDFQKGDIAEGYSVSREKKESFPLTVTSAQKNPTAFYLCASSIAQDYEQYFGPGTRLTVT.

This clone was seen ten or more times. The rearrangement links TRBV28 to TRBJ1-2; 7 bases are shared with TRBD1. Trimming at V came to 3 bases and at J to 6 bases, leaving 4 bases not matched to a gene. In germline, CDR1 is MDHEN, CDR2 SYDVKM. The CDR3 covers 13 residues. As DNA, the CDR3 is TGTGCCAGCAGTTTTGACAGGGAGGATGGCTACACCTTC. This translates into CASSFDREDGYTF.

The CDR3, as DNA: TGTGCCAGCAACCCTCCTAGCACAGATACGCAGTATTTT. Translating gives CASNPPSTDTQYF. The chain has TRBV6-4 and TRBJ2-3, with D hard to call. The CDR3 totals 13 residues. The V and J ends lost 7 bases and 0 bases respectively, with 8 bases between them. The germline V gene has CDR1 MRHNA and CDR2 SNTAGT.

To note about this clone: At one of its ends the junction is not consistent with the germline gene, which may arise from a read error. The chain carries TRBV6-6 and TRBJ2-1; TRBD2 matches at 8 bases. The CDR3 has 16 amino acids. Germline loops: CDR1 MNHNY, CDR2 SVGAGI (reference sequence). The CDR3 is CASSLRTGGPRNEHFF. The CDR3 bases are TGTGCCAGCAGTCTACGGACGGGAGGGCCAAGGAATGAGCATTTCTTC.

The table lists this clone with a few counts. One end of the junction is discordant with germline, which a read error may explain. J is TRBJ2-2 and V is TRBV28; D may be TRBD2 (5 bases). Germline V lookup: CDR1 MDHEN, CDR2 SYDVKM. The CDR3 spans 12 residues. The CDR3 DNA reads as TGTGCCAGCAGTCCCGGCGGCGGGCAGCTGTTTTTT. Amino acids: CASSPGGGQLFF.

This clone was seen more than once but under ten times. Mismatch with germline at one junction end may stem from a read error. This chain uses TRBV27 with TRBJ1-1, with D tentatively TRBD1 (6 bases). Germline V lookup: CDR1 MNHEY, CDR2 SMNVEV (reference sequence). The CDR3 spans 13 residues. The CDR3 sequence: CVSRGRLNTESFF. The CDR3 DNA is TGTGTCAGCAGGGGAAGACTGAACACTGAATCTTTCTTT.

The chain joins TRBV4-1 to TRBJ1-2; TRBD1 might be the D (6 bases). Deletions cut 0 bases from V and 4 bases from J, with 18 bases between. Per the germline V gene, CDR1 is MGHRA and CDR2 is YSYEKL. The CDR3 has 17 amino acids. The CDR3 nucleotides read TGCGCCAGCAGCCAAGATGTCCTCGGGGGGCGCGTCTATGGCTACACCTTC. This encodes CASSQDVLGGRVYGYTF.

The chain combines TRBV15 with TRBJ2-2; unclear D gene. The CDR3 consists of 13 residues. V was pared by 3 bases and J by 5 bases, with 7 bases between. Per germline, CDR1 LNHNV and CDR2 YYDKDF (reference sequence). The CDR3 here is CATSRERTGELFF. In nucleotides, the CDR3 is TGTGCCACCAGCAGGGAAAGGACCGGGGAGCTGTTTTTT.

This chain joins TRBV18 and TRBJ2-5; D is ambiguous. This CDR3 region has 14 residues. CDR1 KGHSH and CDR2 LQKENI come from the germline V gene. V lost 2 bases to trimming and J lost 2 bases, with 9 bases between them. The chain's CDR3 is CASSPRANQETQYF. DNA for the CDR3: TGTGCCAGCTCACCAAGGGCAAATCAAGAGACCCAGTACTTC.

This clone occurred many times. The chain couples TRBV2 to TRBJ2-2; unclear D gene. The germline V gene encodes CDR1 SNHLY and CDR2 FYNNEI. Trimming removed 4 bases at V and 4 bases at J, with 16 bases between. This CDR3 has 16 amino acids. CDR3 sequence: CASSAQAPAITGELFF. Written as DNA, the CDR3 is TGTGCCAGCAGTGCTCAAGCCCCGGCTATCACCGGGGAGCTGTTTTTT.

By share, this clone counts as medium-sized (0.01 to 0.1%). The rearrangement links TRBV2 to TRBJ2-1; D is uncertain. Germline values: CDR1 SNHLY, CDR2 FYNNEI. V was pared by 7 bases and J by 8 bases, with 21 bases between. The CDR3 is 15 amino acids. The CDR3 DNA follows: TGTGCCAGCACCCGAGTGGTTGCTGGTTCGGATGAGCAGTTCTTC. It translates to CASTRVVAGSDEQFF.

This clone was seen a few times. One junction end does not reproduce the germline sequence, and a read error may be involved. The rearrangement joins TRBV20-1 to TRBJ1-1, with D possibly matching TRBD1 (6 bases). This CDR3 comprises 17 residues. The germline gives CDR1 DFQATT, CDR2 SNEGSKA (reference sequence). The chain's CDR3 is CSARDHGGRKGDTETFF. CDR3 sequence (DNA): TGCAGTGCTAGAGATCACGGCGGGCGTAAGGGGGACACTGAAACTTTCTTT.

Notes on this clone: It is likely a read error, because the conserved phenylalanine at the end of the CDR3 is missing. V gene TRBV20-1 combines with J gene TRBJ1-1; D is unresolved. V lost 6 bases to trimming and J lost 5 bases, with 10 bases between them. The CDR3 sequence is 11 residues long. Germline V gives CDR1 DFQATT, CDR2 SNEGSKA (reference sequence). CDR3 loop: CSAPGRTEAFL. The CDR3 nucleotides are TGCAGTGCACCGGGCAGGACTGAAGCTTTCCTT.

This sequence joins TRBV28 and TRBJ2-5; 8 nucleotides align to TRBD1. CDR1 and CDR2 (germline): MDHEN, SYDVKM. Losses at the gene ends were 5 bases for V and 8 bases for J; bases not matched to a gene: 10. The CDR3 has 14 residues. The CDR3 region has the DNA TGTGCCAGCAGTCTCACCGTGACAGGGGACACCCAGTACTTC. Its translation is CASSLTVTGDTQYF.

This clone was picked up many times. This chain connects TRBV30 to TRBJ2-1; D possibly corresponds to TRBD2 (5 bases). Per germline, CDR1 GTSNPN and CDR2 SVGIG (reference sequence). The CDR3 is made up of 15 amino acids. The ends were cut back, 0 bases at V and 7 bases at J, with 16 bases in the middle. As DNA, the CDR3 is TGTGCCTGGAGTGTATTGCTAGCATCGCGGAATGAGCAGTTCTTC. It codes for CAWSVLLASRNEQFF.

This clone was picked up many times. V is TRBV18 and J is TRBJ1-1; TRBD1 matches at 7 bases. The CDR3 contains 13 residues. From germline, CDR1 is KGHSH and CDR2 LQKENI. The junction had 9 bases not matched to a gene; V was cut back by 3 bases and J by 11 bases. In DNA, the CDR3 is TGTGCCAGCTCACCTGACAGGGAAAGTTTGGCTTTCTTT. Translation gives CASSPDRESLAFF.